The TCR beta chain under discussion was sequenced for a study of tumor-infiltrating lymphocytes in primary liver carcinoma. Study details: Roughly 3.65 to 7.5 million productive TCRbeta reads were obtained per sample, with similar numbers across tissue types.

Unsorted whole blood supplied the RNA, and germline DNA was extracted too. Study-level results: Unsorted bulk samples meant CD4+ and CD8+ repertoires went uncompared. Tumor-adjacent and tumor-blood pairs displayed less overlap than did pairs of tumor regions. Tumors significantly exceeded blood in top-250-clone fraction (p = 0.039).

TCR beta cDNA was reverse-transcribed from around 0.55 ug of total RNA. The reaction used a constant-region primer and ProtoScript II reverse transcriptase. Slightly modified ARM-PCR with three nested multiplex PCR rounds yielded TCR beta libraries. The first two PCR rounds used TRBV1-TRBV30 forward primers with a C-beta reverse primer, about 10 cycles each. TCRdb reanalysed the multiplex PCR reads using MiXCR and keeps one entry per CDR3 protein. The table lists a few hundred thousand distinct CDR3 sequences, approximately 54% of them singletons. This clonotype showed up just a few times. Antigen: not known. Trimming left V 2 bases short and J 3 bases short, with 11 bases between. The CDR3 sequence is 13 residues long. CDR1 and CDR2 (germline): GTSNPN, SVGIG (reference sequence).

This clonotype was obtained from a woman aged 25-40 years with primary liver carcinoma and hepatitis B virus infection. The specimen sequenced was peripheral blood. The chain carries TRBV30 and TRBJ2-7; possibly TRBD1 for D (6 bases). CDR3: CAWSPMTGYEQYF. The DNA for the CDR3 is TGTGCCTGGAGTCCAATGACAGGCTACGAGCAGTACTTC.